Detailed here is one T cell receptor beta chain. This sample is drawn from a study of blood T cell repertoires in COVID-19. Study-level information: Sites in the United States, Italy and Spain provided acute and convalescent COVID-19 samples. Sample material is recorded as cDNA or gDNA derived from T cells, B-cell-depleted T cells, or PBMCs.

The germline V gene encodes CDR1 DFQATT and CDR2 SNEGSKA (reference sequence). CDR3 length: 11 residues. V was cut by 5 bases and J by 8 bases, with 12 bases left in between. Original analysis: By means of reference gene primer amplification, nucleated cell counts were estimated. TCRdb keeps only in-frame clones here, not all; method: immunoSEQ multiplex PCR. V and J calls and clone size are as listed in that table; D and trimming were resolved from the DNA. The sample yields over 150,000 clones, nearly 80% seen once. Sequenced sample: peripheral blood. This chain uses TRBV20-1 with TRBJ1-2, with D perhaps matching TRBD1 (6 bases). The TCR comes from a woman in her 70s with acute or convalescent COVID-19. DNA of the CDR3: TGCAGTGCTGGGACAACGTTGGGCTACACCTTC. It codes for CSAGTTLGYTF.